This is a list of T cell receptor beta chains from one sample in a study of blood T cell repertoires in COVID-19. Sequencing used immunoSEQ multiplex PCR; TCRdb keeps in-frame clones, though not all of them. This table holds 100,000 to 150,000 clones, about 86% found once. Sequenced input: PBMCs or T cells enriched from blood (not recorded which). These TCRs come from a man aged 35 to 55 with acute COVID-19. The CDR3 runs from the conserved cysteine through the conserved F or W. Each record gives: V gene, D gene, clone size, J gene, CDR3 DNA, CDR3 protein. The D gene is left open where the match is weak. For some rows the clone size is stated as once, few or many, or as a class when expanded; others skip it.

TRBV7-6	TRBD1	-	TRBJ1-5	TGTGCCAGCAGCTCCGGGACAGACAATCAGCCCCAGCATTTT	CASSSGTDNQPQHF
TRBV24-1	-	-	TRBJ2-1	TGTGCCACCAGTGAGGGCGGGACCGTTGAGCAGTTCTTC	CATSEGGTVEQFF
TRBV19	-	once	TRBJ1-1	TGTGCCAGTAGTATACAACTACAGAACACTGAAGCTTTCTTT	CASSIQLQNTEAFF
TRBV19	-	-	TRBJ2-2	TGTGCCAGTACGAAGATGGAGGGAGGGAACACCGGGGAGCTGTTTTTT	CASTKMEGGNTGELFF
TRBV4-2	-	-	TRBJ2-7	TGTGCCAGCAGCCCCGGTGGTAGCTCCTACGAGCAGTACTTC	CASSPGGSSYEQYF
TRBV5-1	-	-	TRBJ2-2	TGCGCCAGCAGCTTGGGGATAGGGGACACCGGGGAGCTGTTTTTT	CASSLGIGDTGELFF
TRBV28	TRBD1	-	TRBJ1-5	TGTGCCAGCAGTTTAGCCAGGGGGCGGGATCAGCCCCAGCATTTT	CASSLARGRDQPQHF
TRBV3-1/TRBV3-2	-	-	TRBJ1-3	TGTGCCAGCAGCCAAGATTGGGGCAGGGCGGGAAACACCATATATTTT	CASSQDWGRAGNTIYF
TRBV15	TRBD2	once	TRBJ2-1	TGTGCCACCAGCAGAGAGGCGGGAGGGCCTCTCGAGCAGTTCTTC	CATSREAGGPLEQFF
TRBV7-9	-	-	TRBJ1-4	TGTGCCAGCAGCTTAGCGCAGGGACTGACCTTTGCAACTAATGAAAAACTGTTTTTT	CASSLAQGLTFATNEKLFF
TRBV7-9	TRBD1	-	TRBJ1-2	TGTGCCAGCAGGACAGGGGGCGACTATGGCTACACCTTC	CASRTGGDYGYTF
TRBV5-1	-	-	TRBJ1-1	TGCGCCAGCAGCCCGCGGGGAACTATAGGGGTGAAGAACACTGAAGCTTTCTTT	CASSPRGTIGVKNTEAFF
TRBV9	TRBD2	-	TRBJ2-7	TGTGCCAGCAGCTCACAGACTAGCGGGGGGCGATCCTACGAGCAGTACTTC	CASSSQTSGGRSYEQYF
TRBV19	TRBD1	-	TRBJ1-4	TGTGCCAGTAGTAGCGGACAGGGGGATGAAAAACTGTTTTTT	CASSSGQGDEKLFF
TRBV18	TRBD2	-	TRBJ2-3	TGTGCCAGCTCCCTCGAAGGAGCGGGGGGATACACAGATACGCAGTATTTT	CASSLEGAGGYTDTQYF
TRBV7-3	-	-	TRBJ2-2	TGTGCCACCAGGCCGGGACTGAGCGGTACCGGGGAGCTGTTTTTT	CATRPGLSGTGELFF
TRBV6-5	TRBD1	-	TRBJ2-5	TGTGCCAGCAGTCGACAGGGGAGTCAAGAGACCCAGTACTTC	CASSRQGSQETQYF
TRBV9	-	many	TRBJ1-1	TGTGCCAGCAGCCCTTCTGGGGCTTTGAACACTGAAGCTTTCTTT	CASSPSGALNTEAFF
TRBV2	TRBD2	-	TRBJ2-2	TGTGCCAGCACCTCACTAGCGGGAGAGGTCGGGGAGCTGTTTTTT	CASTSLAGEVGELFF
TRBV14	-	-	TRBJ1-4	TGTGCCAGCAGCTCACTTTCCACAACTAATGAAAAACTGTTTTTT	CASSSLSTTNEKLFF
TRBV5-1	-	-	TRBJ2-2	TGCGCCAGCACGTCAGGCTTTAACACCGGGGAGCTGTTTTTT	CASTSGFNTGELFF
TRBV21-1	-	-	TRBJ2-5	TGTGCCACAACAGGCCCAAGGGAAGAGACCCAGTACTTC	CATTGPREETQYF
TRBV6-5	-	-	TRBJ1-6	TGTGCCAGCACCCTGGAGGGACCTGATTCACCCCTCCACTTT	CASTLEGPDSPLHF
TRBV5-4	-	-	TRBJ1-3	TGTGCCAGCAGCTCAACGGTTTCTGGAAACACCATATATTTT	CASSSTVSGNTIYF
TRBV5-1	TRBD2	-	TRBJ2-5	TGCGCCAGCAGCCCTTGGGAGGGGCGAGAGACCCAGTACTTC	CASSPWEGRETQYF
TRBV25-1	TRBD1	-	TRBJ1-2	TGTGCCAGCAGTCCGGGACAGGGCAACTATGGCTACACCTTC	CASSPGQGNYGYTF
TRBV19	-	once	TRBJ2-2	TGTGCCAGTACCGAGAGACAGGGAGGAACCGGGGAGCTGTTTTTT	CASTERQGGTGELFF
TRBV6-6	-	-	TRBJ2-2	TGTGCCAGCTCAACCGGGGAGCTGTTTTTT	CASSTGELFF
TRBV5-1	-	-	TRBJ1-2	TGCGCCAGCAGCAATGGGGCAGGGCAGTGGGGCTACACCTTC	CASSNGAGQWGYTF
TRBV7-9	-	few	TRBJ1-6	TGTGCCAGCAGCTCCCCGGGGTCCAATAATTCACCCCTCCACTTT	CASSSPGSNNSPLHF
TRBV2	-	-	TRBJ2-7	TGTGCCAGCAGTGTAAGCCACGAGCAGTACTTC	CASSVSHEQYF
TRBV29-1	-	-	TRBJ2-2	TGCAGCGTTGTCGCGCCCAACACCGGGGAGCTGTTTTTT	CSVVAPNTGELFF
TRBV14	TRBD2	-	TRBJ2-3	TGTGCCAGCAGCCAAGGTCGAACTAGCGGGAGGGCCCCCAAACAAGGAGATACGCAGTATTTT	CASSQGRTSGRAPKQGDTQYF
TRBV6-5	TRBD1	-	TRBJ1-2	TGTGCCAGCAGTTCCACAGGGGGTTCTGGCTACACCTTC	CASSSTGGSGYTF
TRBV6-5	TRBD1	-	TRBJ2-1	TGTGCCAGCAGCGGGACAGGGAGAGGGGGTGAGCAGTTCTTC	CASSGTGRGGEQFF
TRBV7-9	-	-	TRBJ1-2	TGTGCCAGCAGCCTCCGGGAGCTTGGCTACACCTTC	CASSLRELGYTF
TRBV24-1	TRBD1	few	TRBJ1-6	TGTGCCACCAGTGATTTCCCGGACAGGGGTGGTAATTCACCCCTCCACTTT	CATSDFPDRGGNSPLHF
TRBV7-9	TRBD1	-	TRBJ1-6	TGTGCCAGCAGCCAGGACAGGGTGGGAAATTCACCCCTCCACTTT	CASSQDRVGNSPLHF
TRBV28	-	-	TRBJ1-4	TGTGCCAGCAGTCATCGACAGGAAACTAAACTGTTTTTT	CASSHRQETKLFF
TRBV25-1	-	-	TRBJ1-3	TGTGCCAGCAGTGACTTACAGGACCGCTCTGGAAACACCATATATTTT	CASSDLQDRSGNTIYF
TRBV12-3/TRBV12-4	TRBD1	-	TRBJ1-1	TGTGCCAGCAGCGACAGGGTGAACACTGAAGCTTTCTTT	CASSDRVNTEAFF
TRBV5-1	TRBD2	few	TRBJ2-1	TGCGCCAGCAGCTCATGGACTAGCGCCTACTACAATGAGCAGTTCTTC	CASSSWTSAYYNEQFF
TRBV3-1/TRBV3-2	TRBD1	-	TRBJ1-2	TGTGCCAGCAGCCAGCAGGGGGGCAACTATGGCTACACCTTC	CASSQQGGNYGYTF
TRBV7-3	TRBD1	-	TRBJ1-3	TGTGCCAGCAGCTTAGTAGGGACAGGGGGCGCGGACACCATATATTTT	CASSLVGTGGADTIYF
TRBV2	TRBD1	-	TRBJ2-7	TGTGCCAGCCTTTCCGGGACAGTCAAAAAGGAGTACTTC	CASLSGTVKKEYF
TRBV7-2	TRBD1	-	TRBJ2-2	TGTGCCAGCAGGGCGCAGGGGGCGTGGACCGGGGAGCTGTTTTTT	CASRAQGAWTGELFF
TRBV18	TRBD1	-	TRBJ1-4	TGTGCCAGCTCACCAGATTATAGGGGGCTGGAAAAACTGTTTTTT	CASSPDYRGLEKLFF